Below, 18 T cell receptor beta chains from the same sample are listed, as sequenced in a study of T cell clonality in common variable immunodeficiency. Notes on the study in general: Reportedly, TCR beta sequences from common variable immunodeficiency showed fewer deletions and N-nucleotide insertions.

No antigens are known for them. TCRdb's copy holds only in-frame clones and misses some; the assay was immunoSEQ multiplex PCR. The sample presents some 22,000 clones, none singletons. The material sequenced was peripheral blood mononuclear cells. All receptors come from a human donor with common variable immunodeficiency.

With respect to this clone: The read ends 3 residues before the CDR3 terminus; that terminus is restored from the germline J gene. The chain carries TRBV18 and TRBJ2-3; 7 bases line up with TRBD2. The CDR3 loop spans 14 amino acids. The V gene's germline CDR1 is KGHSH and CDR2 LQKENI. With V trimmed by 2 bases and J by 1 base, 0 bases remained unmatched. The CDR3 region is CASSPAGGTDTQYF. The CDR3 DNA, read in part, is TGTGCCAGCTCACCAGCGGGGGGCACAGATACG.

This clone occurred a few times. Coverage ceases 3 residues before the CDR3 finishes, and the germline J gene fills in the end. The rearrangement joins TRBV19 to TRBJ2-3; TRBD1 matches at 7 bases. V was clipped by 1 base and J by 0 bases; unmatched bases: 7. Germline CDR1 and CDR2: LNHDA and SQIVND (reference sequence). The CDR3 totals 17 residues. CDR3 DNA, as far as it was read: TGTGCCAGTAGTATAGGCAGACAGGGTACTAGCACAGATACG. Its protein is CASSIGRQGTSTDT. The entire CDR3 is CASSIGRQGTSTDTQYF.

This clone was observed at least ten times. The DNA ends 3 residues before the CDR3 does, and the rest of the CDR3 is filled in from the germline J gene. V usage is TRBV2 and J usage is TRBJ1-2; maybe TRBD1 (6 bases). V was shortened by 2 bases and J by 4 bases, with 11 bases between the two germline ends. Per germline, CDR1 SNHLY and CDR2 FYNNEI. This CDR3 has 14 amino acids. CDR3 protein: CASSEQGFPYGYTF. The CDR3 bases that were read are TGTGCCAGCAGTGAACAGGGGTTCCCCTATGGC.

With respect to this clone: The read halts 3 residues ahead of the CDR3 end, with the missing end drawn from the germline J gene. The rearrangement uses TRBV19 and TRBJ2-6, with TRBD1 matching 8 bases. Per the germline V gene, CDR1 is LNHDA and CDR2 is SQIVND (reference sequence). The V segment lost 3 bases and the J segment 0 bases; nucleotides outside the gene matches: 7. The CDR3 runs to 18 residues. The part of the CDR3 DNA that was read is TGTGCCAGTAGTATGACCGGGACAGGCTCCTCTGGGGCCAACGTC. As protein: CASSMTGTGSSGANV. The whole CDR3 protein is CASSMTGTGSSGANVLTF.

This clone was counted at least ten times. The CDR3 end lies 3 residues beyond the end of the read and is filled in from the germline J gene. The chain is built from TRBV30 and TRBJ2-1, with D perhaps TRBD1 (5 bases). The germline V gene encodes CDR1 GTSNPN and CDR2 SVGIG (reference sequence). V lost 2 bases and J 6 bases, leaving 17 bases between the germline ends. CDR3 size: 15 residues. The CDR3 loop is CAWSKVSPQGNEQFF. The part of the CDR3 DNA that was read is TGTGCCTGGAGTAAGGTCTCCCCCCAGGGCAATGAG. Looking up the rest from reference TRBV30 and TRBJ2-1 gives the full variable domain: SQTIHQWPATLVQPVGSPLSLECTVEGTSNPNLYWYRQAAGRGLQLLFYSVGIGQISSEVPQNLSASRPQDRQFILSSKKLLLSDSGFYLCAWSKVSPQGNEQFFGPGTRLTVL.

Turning to this clone: The read terminates 3 residues ahead of where the CDR3 ends, so the germline J gene completes it. The V call is TRBV18, the J call TRBJ1-6; tentative D call: TRBD1 (5 bases). The ends were cut back, 2 bases at V and 11 bases at J, with 10 bases in the middle. This CDR3 has 13 residues. Per germline, CDR1 KGHSH and CDR2 LQKENI. Partial CDR3 DNA: TGTGCCAGCTCACCAGGGTCAGGGACACCC. This translates into CASSPGSGTP. The full CDR3 is CASSPGSGTPLHF.

This clone was recorded many times. The CDR3 is cut off 3 residues early in the read; its end comes from the germline J gene. This chain joins TRBV7-2 and TRBJ2-7; TRBD1 matches at 11 bases. With 0 bases clipped from V and 2 bases from J, the junction kept 3 bases outside the gene matches. Germline assignment: CDR1 SGHTA and CDR2 FQGNSA. The CDR3 spans 16 residues. Partial CDR3 DNA: TGTGCCAGCAGCTTAGCCCCGGGACAGGGGGCCTACGAG. Its translation is CASSLAPGQGAYE. The full-length CDR3 reads as CASSLAPGQGAYEQYF.

This clone was recorded many times. Incomplete CDR3 DNA: TGTGCCAGTAGTATAGGGGCCCCAGATACG. Translating gives CASSIGAPDT. The whole CDR3 is CASSIGAPDTQYF. The chain links TRBV19 to TRBJ2-3; no reliable D call. The read ends 3 residues early relative to the CDR3; the germline J gene fills the gap. Germline CDR1 reads LNHDA; CDR2 reads SQIVND (reference sequence). The V gene lost 1 base and the J gene lost 4 bases, with 6 bases spanning the gap. The CDR3 is 13 residues long.

This clone was seen at least ten times. The CDR3 reads CASSPLANTGTGELFF. The part of the CDR3 DNA that was read is TGTGCCAGCTCACCACTTGCCAACACAGGGACCGGGGAG. The rearrangement uses TRBV18 and TRBJ2-2; weak D call: TRBD1 (6 bases). The CDR3 end lies 3 residues beyond the end of the read and is filled in from the germline J gene. This CDR3 comprises 16 residues. Trimming cost V 1 base and J 5 bases, with 14 bases left between them. Germline CDR1 reads KGHSH; CDR2 reads LQKENI. Full variable domain (remainder filled in from reference TRBV18 and TRBJ2-2): NAGVMQNPRHLVRRRGQEARLRCSPMKGHSHVYWYRQLPEEGLKFMVYLQKENIIDESGMPKERFSAEFPKEGPSILRIQQVVRGDSAAYFCASSPLANTGTGELFFGEGSRLTVL.

This clone occurred a few times. The CDR3 goes on 3 residues after the read ends, and that part is filled in from the germline J gene. The chain combines TRBV5-6 with TRBJ1-1; unclear D gene. The CDR3 is 13 residues long. CDR1 is SGHDT, CDR2 YYEEEE, per germline. Deletions cut 0 bases from V and 7 bases from J, with 10 bases between. The CDR3 DNA, read in part, is TGTGCCAGCAGCTTGGAGGCACCGGGTGAA. This translates into CASSLEAPGE. The CDR3, in full, reads CASSLEAPGEAFF. The whole variable domain, filled in from reference TRBV5-6 and TRBJ1-1, reads DAGVTQSPTHLIKTRGQQVTLRCSPKSGHDTVSWYQQALGQGPQFIFQYYEEEERQRGNFPDRFSGHQFPNYSSELNVNALLLGDSALYLCASSLEAPGEAFFGQGTRLTVV.

This clone appeared many times. The CDR3 is cut off 3 residues early in the read; its end comes from the germline J gene. The chain couples TRBV7-9 to TRBJ2-7, with D perhaps matching TRBD1 (5 bases). CDR3 length: 14 amino acids. From germline, CDR1 is SEHNR and CDR2 FQNEAQ (reference sequence). The V and J ends lost 5 bases and 0 bases respectively, with 11 bases between them. This CDR3 is CASSPSGLSYEQYF. The sequenced CDR3 bases are TGTGCCAGCAGCCCCTCAGGGCTCTCCTACGAG.

This clone was counted only a few times. Sequencing ends 3 residues short of the CDR3 end; the germline J gene provides the rest. The chain is built from TRBV6-2 or TRBV6-3 and TRBJ2-2, with a possible D match to TRBD1 (5 bases). Deletions cut 6 bases from V and 6 bases from J, with 8 bases between. Germline CDR1 and CDR2: MNHEY and SVGEGT. The CDR3 is made up of 12 amino acids. The CDR3 reads CASRGVAGELFF. CDR3 DNA, as far as it was read: TGTGCCAGCAGAGGGGTGGCCGGGGAG.

This clone is categorized as medium-sized. The read is 3 residues too short to cover the CDR3 end, so that end is filled in from the germline J gene. This sequence joins TRBV15 and TRBJ2-2; a weak D match, TRBD1 (5 bases). The CDR3 is 15 residues long. The germline V gene has CDR1 LNHNV and CDR2 YYDKDF (reference sequence). The V gene lost 5 bases and the J gene lost 3 bases, with 13 bases spanning the gap. The covered CDR3 bases are TGTGCCACCAGCCCAACAGGAACTCACACCGGGGAG. Amino acid sequence: CATSPTGTHTGE. The whole CDR3 region reads CATSPTGTHTGELFF.

This clone was counted only a few times. The CDR3 is cut off 3 residues early in the read; its end comes from the germline J gene. The chain has TRBV2 and TRBJ2-3; 12 positions agree with TRBD2. CDR3 length: 14 amino acids. The germline V gene encodes CDR1 SNHLY and CDR2 FYNNEI. V trimming: 10 bases; J trimming: 8 bases; junction bases outside the gene matches: 10. CDR3 in amino acids: CATKPGLAGGTQYF. The sequenced CDR3 bases are TGTGCCACCAAACCGGGACTAGCGGGCGGTACG.

This clone was observed a handful of times. The CDR3 end falls 3 residues outside the read, so it is completed with the germline J gene. This rearrangement joins TRBV30 to TRBJ1-2; 8 bases are a match to TRBD1. The CDR3 consists of 20 residues. From germline, CDR1 is GTSNPN and CDR2 SVGIG (reference sequence). V lost 3 bases to trimming and J lost 0 bases; unmatched junction nucleotides: 21. This CDR3 is CAWRTGRTGISSLPNYGYTF. The part of the CDR3 DNA that was read is TGTGCCTGGAGGACAGGCAGGACAGGGATTTCTTCTCTACCTAACTATGGC.

At least ten counts were recorded for this clone. The CDR3 reads CSAATGGQETQYF. The DNA read from the CDR3 is TGCAGTGCTGCGACAGGGGGCCAAGAGACC. The chain carries TRBV20-1 and TRBJ2-5, with 9 bases that match TRBD1. Read coverage stops 3 residues before the CDR3 terminus; the germline J gene supplies the remainder. V gave up 5 bases and J gave up 1 base; unmatched junction bases: 2. Germline CDR1 is DFQATT and CDR2 is SNEGSKA (reference sequence). The CDR3 totals 13 residues.

A few counts support this clone. The read halts 3 residues ahead of the CDR3 end, with the missing end drawn from the germline J gene. The chain couples TRBV2 to TRBJ1-1, with TRBD1 matching 8 bases. There are 14 residues in the CDR3. Germline V CDR1 and CDR2: SNHLY, FYNNEI. V lost 3 bases to trimming and J lost 3 bases; unmatched junction nucleotides: 3. The CDR3: CASSDRGLYTEAFF. The part of the CDR3 DNA that was read is TGTGCCAGCAGTGACAGGGGGCTGTACACTGAA.

Remarks on this clone: The read gets to within 3 residues of the CDR3 end, and the germline J gene fills in the rest. The chain couples TRBV6-1 to TRBJ1-1; D possibly corresponds to TRBD1 (6 bases). V lost 4 bases to trimming and J lost 2 bases, with 14 bases between them. CDR3 length: 15 residues. Germline CDR1 and CDR2: MNHNS and SASEGT. The CDR3 spells CASSAGTLANTEAFF. The CDR3 bases that were read are TGTGCCAGCAGTGCCGGGACACTTGCTAACACTGAA.